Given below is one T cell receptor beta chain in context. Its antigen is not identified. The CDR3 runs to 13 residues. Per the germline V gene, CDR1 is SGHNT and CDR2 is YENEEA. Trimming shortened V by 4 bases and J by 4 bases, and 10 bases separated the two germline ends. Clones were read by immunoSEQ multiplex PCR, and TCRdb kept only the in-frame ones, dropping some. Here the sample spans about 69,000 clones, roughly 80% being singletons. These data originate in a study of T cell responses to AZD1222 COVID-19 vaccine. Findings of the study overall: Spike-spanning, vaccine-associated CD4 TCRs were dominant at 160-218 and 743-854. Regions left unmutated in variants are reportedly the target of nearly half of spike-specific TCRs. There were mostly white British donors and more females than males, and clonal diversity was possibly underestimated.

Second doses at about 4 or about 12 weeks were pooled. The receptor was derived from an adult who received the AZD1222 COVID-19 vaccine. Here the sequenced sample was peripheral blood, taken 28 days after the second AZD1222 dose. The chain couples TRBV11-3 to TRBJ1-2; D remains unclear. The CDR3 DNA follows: TGTGCCAGCAGCTCCGACGGGTTCTATGGCTACACCTTC. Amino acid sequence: CASSSDGFYGYTF.